These 2 T cell receptor beta chains came from one sample sequenced in a study of T cells after yellow fever vaccination. TCRdb processed the 5' RACE reads anew with MiXCR; each CDR3 protein has one entry. Altogether approximately 510,000 distinct CDR3 sequences are present, about a fifth being singletons, with the ten largest covering around 16%. The material was PBMCs, obtained approximately 20 days after the first yellow fever vaccination. The receptors stem from a man aged 18 to 29 who received the YFV17D yellow fever vaccine.

The V and J genes are TRBV20-1 and TRBJ2-5, with 7 bases that match TRBD1. This CDR3 spans 14 amino acids. Germline V gene data show CDR1 as DFQATT and CDR2 as SNEGSKA (reference sequence). With 6 bases clipped from V and 3 bases from J, the junction kept 10 bases outside the gene matches. CDR3 sequence: CSALRGHSKETQYF. The DNA for the CDR3 is TGCAGTGCCCTGAGGGGGCACTCCAAAGAGACCCAGTACTTC.

This chain links TRBV28 with TRBJ1-1; 8 nucleotides match TRBD1. The junction had 11 bases not matched to a gene; V was cut back by 7 bases and J by 7 bases. Germline V gene sequence: CDR1 MDHEN, CDR2 SYDVKM. This CDR3 spans 14 amino acids. CDR3 protein: CASTLTGELSEAFF. As DNA, the CDR3 is TGTGCCAGCACCCTGACAGGGGAGCTTAGTGAAGCTTTCTTT.